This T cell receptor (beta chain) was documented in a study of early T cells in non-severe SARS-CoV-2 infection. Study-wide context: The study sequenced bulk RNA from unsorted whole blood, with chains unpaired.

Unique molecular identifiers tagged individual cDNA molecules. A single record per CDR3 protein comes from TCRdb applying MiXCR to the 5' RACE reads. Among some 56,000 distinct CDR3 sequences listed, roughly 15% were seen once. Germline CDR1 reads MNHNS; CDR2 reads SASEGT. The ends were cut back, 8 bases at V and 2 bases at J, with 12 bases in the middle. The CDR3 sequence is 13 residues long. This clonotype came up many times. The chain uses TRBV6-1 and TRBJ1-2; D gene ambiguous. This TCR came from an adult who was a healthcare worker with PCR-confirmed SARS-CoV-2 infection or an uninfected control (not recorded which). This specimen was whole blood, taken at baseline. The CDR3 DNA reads TGTGCCAGCCAATTGTCATCGAACTATGGCTACACCTTC. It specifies CASQLSSNYGYTF.